Below are 16 T cell receptor beta chains sequenced from a single sample in a study of OX40 agonist ivuxolimab in advanced cancers. Profiling relied on immunoSEQ multiplex PCR, and the TCRdb table lists in-frame clones only, not all of them. The sample carries almost 90,000 clones, approximately 90% recorded once. Sequences were derived from CD4+ or CD8+ T cells sorted from blood, sampled in a trial of the OX40 agonist ivuxolimab. Receptors originate from an adult with an advanced solid tumor such as melanoma, head and neck, liver or kidney cancer.

The J gene is TRBJ2-7, the V gene TRBV14; 10 bases align to TRBD2. CDR3 length: 14 residues. CDR1 is SGHDN and CDR2 is FVKESK in the germline V gene. V shed 4 bases and J 0 bases; nucleotides not matched to a gene: 0. The CDR3 is CASSPSGSSYEQYF. In DNA form, the CDR3 reads TGTGCCAGCAGCCCTAGCGGGAGCTCCTACGAGCAGTACTTC.

This clone was seen only once. The chain joins TRBV28 to TRBJ1-4; no reliable D call. This CDR3 comprises 14 residues. Germline V lookup: CDR1 MDHEN, CDR2 SYDVKM. V lost 3 bases and J 8 bases, leaving 13 bases between the germline ends. The CDR3 DNA is TGTGCCAGCAGTTTGTCCAGTTGGGGAGAAAAACTGTTTTTT. Amino acid sequence: CASSLSSWGEKLFF.

The J gene is TRBJ2-2, the V gene TRBV5-1, with 7 positions matching TRBD1. V was clipped by 0 bases and J by 3 bases; unmatched bases: 5. Germline CDR1 and CDR2: SGHRS and YFSETQ. The CDR3 is made up of 16 amino acids. CDR3 protein: CASSLAGQGDTGELFF. The CDR3 DNA follows: TGCGCCAGCAGCTTGGCCGGGCAGGGGGACACCGGGGAGCTGTTTTTT.

V gene TRBV5-1 combines with J gene TRBJ2-3, with TRBD2 identical over 12 bases. The germline V gene has CDR1 SGHRS and CDR2 YFSETQ. J gave up 6 bases and V 3 bases, and 8 bases lay outside the gene matches. This CDR3 is built from 16 residues. CDR3 amino acids: CASSSDGGTSGDTQYF. The CDR3 DNA reads as TGCGCCAGCAGCTCGGACGGAGGGACTAGCGGGGATACGCAGTATTTT.

The chain carries TRBV9 and TRBJ1-1; D is ambiguous. The V and J ends lost 0 bases and 1 base respectively, with 7 bases between them. The germline V gene has CDR1 SGDLS and CDR2 YYNGEE. CDR3 length equals 14 residues. CDR3: CASSVGSQNTEAFF. CDR3 nucleotide sequence: TGTGCCAGCAGCGTAGGGTCACAGAACACTGAAGCTTTCTTT.

The chain recombines TRBV11-2 with TRBJ2-7; 9 positions match TRBD1. This CDR3 region has 14 residues. Germline CDR1 and CDR2: SGHAT and FQNNGV. Unmatched junction bases numbered 6, after V lost 6 bases and J lost 3 bases. The CDR3 sequence is CASSPGTGNYEQYF. DNA of the CDR3: TGTGCCAGCAGTCCGGGGACAGGGAACTACGAGCAGTACTTC.

The chain combines TRBV7-2 with TRBJ1-5; unclear D gene. In germline, CDR1 is SGHTA, CDR2 FQGNSA. V was pared by 1 base and J by 0 bases, with 4 bases between. The CDR3 extends over 14 amino acids. The CDR3: CASSLGNSNQPQHF. In DNA form, the CDR3 reads TGTGCCAGCAGCTTAGGGAATAGCAATCAGCCCCAGCATTTT.

V usage is TRBV6-1 and J usage is TRBJ1-4; TRBD1 is a possible D gene (6 bases). The CDR3 totals 13 residues. Trimming took 6 bases from V and 5 from J, leaving 10 bases between them. The germline V gene encodes CDR1 MNHNS and CDR2 SASEGT. The CDR3 DNA sequence: TGTGCCAGCAGACAGGGCCCCAATGAAAAACTGTTTTTT. Its translation: CASRQGPNEKLFF.

This clone was recorded once. The CDR3 reads CASNRRPLVPDTQYF. DNA of the CDR3: TGTGCCAGCAACCGCCGGCCACTTGTCCCAGATACGCAGTATTTT. The rearrangement links TRBV11-2 to TRBJ2-3, with D unclear. The length of the CDR3 is 15 residues. Germline CDR1 SGHAT, CDR2 FQNNGV. V gave up 7 bases and J gave up 4 bases, with 18 bases separating them.

V usage is TRBV10-3 and J usage is TRBJ2-7, with TRBD2 as a possible D gene (6 bases). Trimming shortened V by 7 bases and J by 0 bases, and 16 bases separated the two germline ends. The CDR3 contains 15 residues. Germline CDR1 reads ENHRY; CDR2 reads SYGVKD. The CDR3 reads CAIKGGLAYSYEQYF. For the CDR3, the DNA is TGTGCCATCAAAGGAGGGCTAGCGTACTCCTACGAGCAGTACTTC.

This chain uses TRBV7-9 with TRBJ1-2; 7 bases align to TRBD1. This CDR3 has 13 amino acids. CDR1 and CDR2 from the germline V gene are SEHNR and FQNEAQ (reference sequence). V dropped 1 base and J dropped 4; count of bases not matched to a gene: 0. The CDR3 spells CASSLGDSYGYTF. CDR3 sequence (DNA): TGTGCCAGCAGCTTAGGGGACAGCTATGGCTACACCTTC. The full variable domain, in which reference TRBV7-9 and TRBJ1-2 provide the parts outside the CDR3, is DTGVSQNPRHKITKRGQNVTFRCDPISEHNRLYWYRQTLGQGPEFLTYFQNEAQLEKSRLLSDRFSAERPKGSFSTLEIQRTEQGDSAMYLCASSLGDSYGYTFGSGTRLTVV.

This sequence joins TRBV10-3 and TRBJ1-3, with D uncertain. The ends were cut back, 7 bases at V and 1 base at J, with 8 bases in the middle. The germline gives CDR1 ENHRY, CDR2 SYGVKD. The CDR3 length is 13 residues. The CDR3 DNA sequence: TGTGCCATCAACCAGGCGTCTGGAAACACCATATATTTT. Translating gives CAINQASGNTIYF.

V gene TRBV7-2 combines with J gene TRBJ2-7; D is ambiguous. Trimming took 4 bases from V and 4 from J, leaving 14 bases between them. This CDR3 comprises 14 residues. The germline V gene has CDR1 SGHTA and CDR2 FQGNSA. The CDR3 protein is CASSSDLRMYEQYF. Written as DNA, the CDR3 is TGTGCCAGCAGCTCGGACCTCCGAATGTACGAGCAGTACTTC.

The chain joins TRBV18 to TRBJ1-4; D possibly corresponds to TRBD1 (5 bases). CDR1 and CDR2 (germline): KGHSH, LQKENI. The V end was cut by 0 bases, the J end by 7 bases, with 12 bases between. This CDR3 has 15 amino acids. The CDR3 DNA reads TGTGCCAGCTCACCACCGGGCAGGGTGCGTGAAAAACTGTTTTTT. This translates into CASSPPGRVREKLFF.

The chain combines TRBV28 with TRBJ2-5, with D possibly being TRBD1 (6 bases). The ends were cut back, 5 bases at V and 5 bases at J, with 18 bases in the middle. Germline V gene data show CDR1 as MDHEN and CDR2 as SYDVKM. The length of the CDR3 is 15 residues. DNA of the CDR3: TGTGCCAGCAGTGAAAAGGGGACACTGAAGGAGACCCAGTACTTC. It is translated as CASSEKGTLKETQYF. Combining the CDR3 with reference TRBV28 and TRBJ2-5 gives the whole variable domain DVKVTQSSRYLVKRTGEKVFLECVQDMDHENMFWYRQDPGLGLRLIYFSYDVKMKEKGDIPEGYSVSREKKERFSLILESASTNQTSMYLCASSEKGTLKETQYFGPGTRLLVL.

The chain is built from TRBV6-5 and TRBJ2-2; TRBD1 matches at 7 bases. This CDR3 is 15 amino acids long. The J segment lost 6 bases and the V segment lost 1 base, leaving 5 bases of the junction unmatched. The germline V gene encodes CDR1 MNHEY and CDR2 SVGAGI. The CDR3 nucleotides are TGTGCCAGCAGTTACTTACAGGGGATCCCCGGGGAGCTGTTTTTT. This sequence encodes CASSYLQGIPGELFF.